This T cell receptor (beta chain) was captured in a study of cytomegalovirus exposure and HLA in healthy donors (dated by TCRdb to about 2017). Context from the whole study: The roughly 670 repertoires of the first cohort and the 95 to 150 validation repertoires were produced on the same platform, according to a later analysis. The study was designed to test whether signatures of past pathogen exposure could be identified by cataloging public T cell receptors. A separate validation cohort of roughly 110 different subjects was used in addition to the roughly 640-subject first cohort. To predict cytomegalovirus infection status, the study brought together high-throughput TCR immunosequencing, statistical association of individual TCRs with disease status, and machine learning.

The donors belonged to the validation cohort of around 130 subjects, which was separate from the roughly 700-subject first cohort. Library preparation was by the immunoSEQ multiplex PCR assay. Processing in the source paper ran as follows. To diagnose cytomegalovirus status from the catalog of TCR beta chain sequences, a statistical classification framework was built. TCRdb carries this immuneACCESS record with in-frame sequences only. Its versions omit some clonotypes, under half of them owing to an unresolved V gene in the studies checked, with the rest unexplained. The V and J calls and the clone size are those of that table, but D and trimming were determined from the DNA. The sample table lists some 150,000 clones, roughly 86% of them with a count of one. Clones ranked in the top ten supply less than 5.5% of the sample. Overall results and qualifications from the work: A later analysis had no HLA typing for the validation cohort, so co-occurrence there was scored across all 110 or so repertoires. In vitro tests confirmed that a few of the cytomegalovirus-associated TCR beta chains recognize cytomegalovirus antigens. The study listed 170 or so TCR beta chains as associated with cytomegalovirus. Cytomegalovirus status was reported to be diagnosed by the classifier with high specificity and sensitivity in both the original and validation cohorts. Of the cluster scores, roughly 95% were above 0 in a later analysis, which found that TCRs clustered in the first cohort also tended to co-occur in the 130 or so validation repertoires. The authors suggested that the approach could potentially be generalized to other disease states and immunological phenotypes. While some public TCRs were present in many individuals, most TCR sequences turned up only very rarely across donors.

A remark on this clone: It lacks a known antigen. No much larger clone exists at a distance of one base, and base qualities are not known.

From cysteine to phenylalanine, the CDR3 is 16 amino acids long. Just the 48-base CDR3 DNA is kept, in frame starting at base 1. V is cut back by 3 bases and J by 0 bases, with 4 bases in the junction unmatched. The germline V gene encodes CDR1 MNHNY and CDR2 SVGAGI (reference sequence). Sequencing was performed on PBMCs. This clonotype originated in a man between 18 and 29 years old in good health and CMV-seropositive. The V gene is TRBV6-6 and the J gene is TRBJ2-2, and 7 junctional nucleotides match TRBD1. The CDR3 reads CASSYPGQTNTGELFF. The nucleotides read TGTGCCAGCAGTTATCCGGGACAGACGAACACCGGGGAGCTGTTTTTT.